These 15 T cell receptor beta chains share one sample of origin, sequenced in a study of blood T cell repertoires in COVID-19. Data came from immunoSEQ multiplex PCR; TCRdb stores just in-frame clones and leaves some out. Here the sample spans some 70,000 clones, about 82% being singletons. The sequenced sample consisted of peripheral blood. The receptors here all came from a woman aged 60-70 years with acute or convalescent COVID-19.

The chain uses TRBV27 and TRBJ1-2, with 12 bases lining up with TRBD1. The CDR3 covers 15 residues. Germline CDR1 MNHEY, CDR2 SMNVEV (reference sequence). With V trimmed by 5 bases and J by 4 bases, 5 bases remained unmatched. CDR3 bases: TGTGCCAGCAGTCCGGGACAGGGGGCCCTCTATGGCTACACCTTC. It encodes CASSPGQGALYGYTF.

This chain connects TRBV15 to TRBJ1-1; 8 bases fit TRBD1. The CDR3 is 16 amino acids. V was clipped by 0 bases and J by 5 bases; unmatched bases: 8. Germline V gene sequence: CDR1 LNHNV, CDR2 YYDKDF (reference sequence). CDR3 bases: TGTGCCACCAGCAGAGATCTTTGGACAGGGAATACTGAAGCTTTCTTT. It translates to CATSRDLWTGNTEAFF.

This chain links TRBV5-1 with TRBJ1-4; TRBD1 is a possible D gene (6 bases). Germline CDR1 SGHRS, CDR2 YFSETQ. V gave up 4 bases and J gave up 2 bases, with 18 bases separating them. This CDR3 spans 17 amino acids. The CDR3 region has the DNA TGCGCCAGCAGCCCCTCGGCGCAGGGGACGACTAATGAAAAACTGTTTTTT. Translation: CASSPSAQGTTNEKLFF.

The chain is built from TRBV7-9 and TRBJ1-2; D remains unclear. The CDR3 is made up of 11 amino acids. Germline CDR1 SEHNR, CDR2 FQNEAQ (reference sequence). The CDR3 DNA sequence: TGTGTCGGCGGCGACAACTATGGCTACACCTTC. Residues: CVGGDNYGYTF.

Only a few counts were recorded for this clone. The rearrangement joins TRBV7-2 to TRBJ2-7; a weak D match, TRBD1 (6 bases). The CDR3 totals 14 residues. Per germline, CDR1 SGHTA and CDR2 FQGNSA. Trimming took 4 bases from V and 5 from J, leaving 15 bases between them. In nucleotides, the CDR3 is TGTGCCAGCAGCTCCAGGGGTAGCCTCGACGAGCAGTACTTC. Protein product: CASSSRGSLDEQYF.

The J gene is TRBJ2-7, the V gene TRBV15; TRBD2 matches at 10 bases. The V gene end was trimmed by 2 bases and the J gene end by 3 bases; junction bases not matched to a gene: 16. The CDR3 length is 19 residues. Germline V gene lookup returns CDR1 LNHNV and CDR2 YYDKDF (reference sequence). The DNA for the CDR3 is TGTGCCACCAGCAGAATACGGACTAGCGGCCCTACCCACTACTACGAGCAGTACTTC. As protein: CATSRIRTSGPTHYYEQYF.

This rearrangement joins TRBV19 to TRBJ1-5; 9 bases map to TRBD1. The CDR3 is made up of 16 amino acids. Germline V gene lookup returns CDR1 LNHDA and CDR2 SQIVND (reference sequence). V lost 3 bases, J lost 7 bases, and 10 bases stayed unmatched. CDR3 bases: TGTGCCAGTAGTATCCGTCCGGGACAGGGAGGACAGCCCCAGCATTTT. Encoded protein: CASSIRPGQGGQPQHF.

This clone appeared a single time. The rearrangement links TRBV11-2 to TRBJ2-2; 14 bases match TRBD2. Unmatched junction bases numbered 3, after V lost 5 bases and J lost 7 bases. The CDR3 contains 15 residues. Germline V gives CDR1 SGHAT, CDR2 FQNNGV. CDR3: CASSGLAGGIGELFF. The CDR3 coding sequence is TGTGCCAGCAGCGGACTAGCGGGGGGCATCGGGGAGCTGTTTTTT. The whole variable domain, filled in from reference TRBV11-2 and TRBJ2-2, reads EAGVAQSPRYKIIEKRQSVAFWCNPISGHATLYWYQQILGQGPKLLIQFQNNGVVDDSQLPKDRFSAERLKGVDSTLKIQPAKLEDSAVYLCASSGLAGGIGELFFGEGSRLTVL.

V gene TRBV18 combines with J gene TRBJ1-2, with 10 bases that match TRBD1. This CDR3 comprises 17 residues. With V trimmed by 6 bases and J by 1 base, 11 bases remained unmatched. Germline V gives CDR1 KGHSH, CDR2 LQKENI. CDR3 nucleotides: TGTGCCAGCTCGCTCTGGGACAGGGGAGGTGATAACTATGGCTACACCTTC. It translates to CASSLWDRGGDNYGYTF.

The chain carries TRBV12-3 or TRBV12-4 and TRBJ1-2; 9 bases align to TRBD1. The V gene end was trimmed by 6 bases and the J gene end by 8 bases; junction bases not matched to a gene: 4. The CDR3 is 12 residues long. The CDR3 here is CASSSGTGGYTF. CDR3 in DNA: TGTGCCAGCAGCTCCGGGACAGGGGGCTACACCTTC.

V and J are TRBV9 and TRBJ2-1, with 8 nucleotides matching TRBD2. Germline V gene lookup returns CDR1 SGDLS and CDR2 YYNGEE. The CDR3 extends over 15 amino acids. V shed 0 bases, J shed 8 bases, and the junction held 7 bases outside the gene matches. DNA of the CDR3: TGTGCCAGCAGCGTAGTGCCGGGACTAGTTTATGAGCAGTTCTTC. It encodes CASSVVPGLVYEQFF.

V gene TRBV27 combines with J gene TRBJ1-1, with unresolved D. Per germline, CDR1 MNHEY and CDR2 SMNVEV (reference sequence). CDR3 length: 14 amino acids. The germline V and J ends were trimmed by 3 bases and 6 bases, with 14 bases remaining between them. CDR3 sequence (DNA): TGTGCCAGCAGTTTTTCTGCGGCGAGCTCTGAAGCTTTCTTT. Translated, it gives CASSFSAASSEAFF.

The rearrangement uses TRBV5-1 and TRBJ2-5; 8 bases match TRBD1. CDR3 length: 15 residues. The trim removed 2 bases at V and 2 bases at J, leaving 5 bases unmatched. Per germline, CDR1 SGHRS and CDR2 YFSETQ. CDR3 sequence: CASSFGQGLQETQYF. The CDR3 bases are TGCGCCAGCAGCTTTGGACAGGGCCTTCAAGAGACCCAGTACTTC.

This clone was detected only a few times. The V and J genes are TRBV5-4 and TRBJ2-5; 10 bases are a match to TRBD2. V gave up 4 bases and J gave up 4 bases; unmatched junction bases: 7. CDR1 and CDR2 from the germline V gene are SGHNT and YYREEE (reference sequence). The CDR3 is 15 residues long. The CDR3 DNA reads TGTGCCAGCAGCCCGAGTAGCGGGGGGCGAGAGACCCAGTACTTC. Residues: CASSPSSGGRETQYF. The entire variable domain, with the rest obtained from reference TRBV5-4 and TRBJ2-5, is as follows: ETGVTQSPTHLIKTRGQQVTLRCSSQSGHNTVSWYQQALGQGPQFIFQYYREEENGRGNFPPRFSGLQFPNYSSELNVNALELDDSALYLCASSPSSGGRETQYFGPGTRLLVL.

This clone was counted only a few times. This rearrangement joins TRBV2 to TRBJ1-1, with D tentatively TRBD1 (6 bases). V lost 8 bases to trimming and J lost 4 bases, with 17 bases between them. The CDR3 totals 14 residues. Germline CDR1 is SNHLY and CDR2 is FYNNEI. The CDR3 sequence: CASQGNLAVTEAFF. CDR3 bases: TGTGCCAGCCAGGGGAATCTAGCAGTCACTGAAGCTTTCTTT.